The 9 T cell receptor beta chains listed next were all sequenced from one sample in a study of T cells in Graves' hyperthyroidism and ophthalmopathy. The TCR beta CDR3 regions underwent amplification using RNA transcripts as the source. Initially, a first-round RT-PCR of the TCR CDR3 employed the HTBI primer set. MiXCR, run by TCRdb on the multiplex PCR reads, gives a single entry per CDR3 protein. There are roughly 720,000 distinct CDR3 sequences in the sample; 17% occur only once, and 15% to 19% lies in the top ten. The sample was blood. These receptors were collected from a man aged 45 to 65 with Graves' hyperthyroidism.

This clonotype was seen repeatedly, ten times or more. The chain uses TRBV28 and TRBJ1-2; 8 bases are a match to TRBD1. The V segment lost 5 bases and the J segment 7 bases; nucleotides outside the gene matches: 18. The CDR3 totals 17 residues. The germline V gene encodes CDR1 MDHEN and CDR2 SYDVKM. The CDR3 spells CASSMTGAPSLSGGYTF. The CDR3 DNA is TGTGCCAGCAGTATGACAGGGGCGCCATCTCTTTCGGGTGGCTACACCTTC.

Many counts were recorded for this clonotype. V gene TRBV11-2 combines with J gene TRBJ2-1; D gene ambiguous. The V and J ends lost 1 base and 8 bases respectively, with 12 bases between them. The CDR3 runs to 14 residues. CDR1 and CDR2 from the germline V gene are SGHAT and FQNNGV. This CDR3 reads CASSLVEEPHEQFF. The CDR3 nucleotides are TGTGCCAGCAGCTTAGTTGAGGAGCCCCATGAGCAGTTCTTC.

J is TRBJ2-2 and V is TRBV7-2; no firm D call. Germline assignment: CDR1 SGHTA and CDR2 FQGNSA. V was pared by 7 bases and J by 9 bases, with 9 bases between. The CDR3 sequence is 11 residues long. Here the CDR3 DNA reads TGTGCCAGCATGGATTGGTGGGAGCTGTTTTTT. Protein: CASMDWWELFF.

With respect to this clonotype: Since a much larger clone is just one base distant, this may be a read error. The V and J genes are TRBV11-2 and TRBJ2-1, with 8 bases aligning to TRBD2. This CDR3 is built from 18 residues. Germline-derived CDR1 and CDR2 are SGHAT and FQNNGV. CDR3 protein: CASSLDLGAGGPYNGQFF. CDR3 nucleotide sequence: TGTGCCAGCAGCTTAGATCTGGGGGCGGGGGGTCCCTACAATGGGCAGTTCTTC.

The sample holds many counts of this clonotype. The chain is built from TRBV2 and TRBJ2-7, with 13 nucleotides matching TRBD2. CDR1 and CDR2 from the germline V gene are SNHLY and FYNNEI. Trimming cost V 10 bases and J 2 bases; bases outside gene matches: 5. This CDR3 is built from 14 residues. CDR3 residues: CAILAGGNTYEQYF. In nucleotides, the CDR3 is TGTGCCATACTAGCGGGAGGGAATACCTACGAGCAGTACTTC.

This clonotype was counted a few times. The rearrangement links TRBV29-1 to TRBJ2-7; weak D call: TRBD2 (6 bases). The CDR3 is 14 amino acids. V dropped 1 base and J dropped 2 bases, with 12 bases sitting between them. The V gene's germline CDR1 is SQVTM and CDR2 ANQGSEA. In nucleotides, the CDR3 is TGCAGCGTTGAAGGGAATAGCGGAACCTACGAGCAGTACTTC. Translation gives CSVEGNSGTYEQYF.

This clonotype occurred many times. The gene calls are TRBV6-5 and TRBJ2-7, with D perhaps TRBD2 (5 bases). V lost 2 bases to trimming and J lost 4 bases, with 15 bases between them. The CDR3 has 15 amino acids. Germline values: CDR1 MNHEY, CDR2 SVGAGI. As DNA, the CDR3 is TGTGCCAGCAGTTACCGAGGGCAGGAGGCGTACGAGCAGTACTTC. Its translation: CASSYRGQEAYEQYF.

V is TRBV7-3 and J is TRBJ2-3, with TRBD1 matching 8 bases. The V gene's germline CDR1 is SGHTA and CDR2 FQGTGA. The CDR3 consists of 15 residues. Losses at the gene ends were 4 bases for V and 2 bases for J; bases not matched to a gene: 5. The CDR3 coding sequence is TGTGCCAGCAGCTACGGACAGGGCCTCACAGATACGCAGTATTTT. Translating gives CASSYGQGLTDTQYF.

As DNA, the CDR3 is TGTGCCATCGCGCCCGCGGGTGGGAATCAGCCCCAGCATTTT. Amino acids: CAIAPAGGNQPQHF. The chain couples TRBV10-3 to TRBJ1-5, with unresolved D. Trimming pared 8 bases from V and 4 bases from J, leaving 15 bases between. CDR3 size: 14 residues. The germline V gene encodes CDR1 ENHRY and CDR2 SYGVKD.